This T cell receptor beta chain was observed in a study of blood T cell repertoires in COVID-19. Study-level information: The United States, Italy and Spain provided the acute and convalescent COVID-19 samples. From T cells, B-cell-depleted T cells, or PBMCs came the material, which was cDNA or gDNA.

The germline V gene encodes CDR1 SGHTA and CDR2 FQGNSA. The CDR3 runs to 15 residues. Germline trimming cut 3 bases from V and 9 bases from J; bases unmatched to any gene: 11. Profiled with immunoSEQ multiplex PCR; TCRdb holds only in-frame clones, not every one. This sample has about 49,000 clones, with approximately 85% found just once. The TCR was taken from a human donor in a cohort sampled during active COVID-19. Input material: peripheral blood. The V gene is TRBV7-2, the J gene TRBJ2-4, with TRBD2 identical over 7 bases. The CDR3 region has the DNA TGTGCCAGCAGCTTTTCGGGAGCGGGGTCAGGCATTCAGTACTTC. This codes for CASSFSGAGSGIQYF.